This TCR beta chain was captured by sequencing in a study of blood T cell repertoires in COVID-19 (dated by TCRdb to the early 2020s). About the investigation overall: Collaborator samples came from the United States, Italy and Spain and covered acute and convalescent phases of COVID-19. The material from the prospective study consisted of cDNA or gDNA derived from T cells, B-cell-depleted T cells, or PBMCs. Deeply sampled blood TCRbeta repertoires from subjects exposed to, actively infected with, or recovered from COVID-19 were included in the dataset. A freely available public database, intended as a resource for researchers studying the immune response to SARS-CoV-2, is where the repertoires were released. The samples were drawn from the first 160 participants of the ongoing ImmuneRACE study and from some 1,300 subjects provided by 6 global collaborators. A de-identified subject ID, COVID-19 status, age in years and sex were almost always included in the sample metadata. HLA class I and class II types, where available, came from metadata supplied by the sample provider rather than from assay-based typing.

One collaborating source in Seattle enrolled patients while the patients were actively infected and followed the patients over time throughout the course of disease. The collaborating institutions used their own protocols to collect whole blood in K2EDTA tubes. For TCRbeta analysis, collaborators shipped samples as frozen whole blood, isolated PBMCs, or DNA extracted from either of those sample types. TCRbeta CDR3 regions were amplified from genomic DNA using the immunoSEQ Assay, a bias-controlled multiplex PCR. In the authors' own workflow: Within the assay, amplification of reference gene primers was used to estimate how many nucleated cells each sample contained. To quantify the absolute abundance of each unique TCRbeta CDR3 rearrangement, sequence reads were collapsed and filtered. For each sample, productive Simpson clonality was calculated by taking the square root of Simpson's diversity index across productive rearrangements. TCRdb took this table from immuneACCESS and kept in-frame rearrangements with V and J called. Such tables lack part of the clones; where checked against another copy, unresolved V genes explain under half of the gap, and the rest is unexplained. The V and J calls and the clone size are those of that table, but D and trimming were determined from the DNA. Recorded for this sample are around 470,000 clones; 89% of them occurred a single time. Together, the top ten hold approximately 0.9% of the sample.

Of note for this clone: Its antigen target is currently unknown. Per-nucleotide qualities are absent, and no much larger clonotype sits a single base away.

Results the study describes overall, beyond this receptor: Clinical and demographic metadata were provided uncurated, with the amount varying by source and participant.

The material sequenced was peripheral blood. The TCR comes from a man younger than 30 with COVID-19, enrolled during active disease.

The DNA sequence is as follows: TGTGCCAGCAGCTCCGACGGGACTAGCGGCTTGCTACAAGGTGAGCAGTTCTTC. Translation gives CASSSDGTSGLLQGEQFF. In this chain, TRBV5-4 is recombined with TRBJ2-1, with TRBD2 matching 11 junction bases. Trimming leaves V shorter by 3 bases and J shorter by 9 bases, with the junction holding 17 bases beyond the gene matches. From the cysteine up to the phenylalanine, the CDR3 has a length of 18 residues. Only the CDR3 DNA stays, 54 bases, in frame from base 1. Sequences SGHNT (CDR1) and YYREEE (CDR2) are obtained from the germline V gene (reference sequence).